This paragraph reports one T cell receptor (beta chain). Its specificity is not known. This sample was taken from a study of graft-versus-host responses after intestinal transplantation. The CDR3 is 14 amino acids. The germline CDR1 and CDR2 sequences are LNHDA and SQIVND (reference sequence). J gave up 0 bases and V 4 bases, and 3 bases lay outside the gene matches. Clones were sequenced by immunoSEQ multiplex PCR, and TCRdb holds only the in-frame ones, with some missing. The sample comprises 7,500 to 9,000 clones, approximately 93% of which are singletons, and 2.1% rests with the top ten. The study's findings and limits: Allografts of patients with graft-donor T cell macrochimerism showed high graft-versus-host to host-versus-graft clone ratios.

Sequenced material: PBMCs, taken 11 days after intestinal transplantation. This sequence joins TRBV19 and TRBJ2-7; TRBD1 agrees at 7 bases. The source is a human patient who received an intestinal transplant, so some T cells may come from the graft donor. The DNA of the CDR3 is TGTGCCAGTAGTAAGGGACAGAGCTCCTACGAGCAGTACTTC. It specifies CASSKGQSSYEQYF.